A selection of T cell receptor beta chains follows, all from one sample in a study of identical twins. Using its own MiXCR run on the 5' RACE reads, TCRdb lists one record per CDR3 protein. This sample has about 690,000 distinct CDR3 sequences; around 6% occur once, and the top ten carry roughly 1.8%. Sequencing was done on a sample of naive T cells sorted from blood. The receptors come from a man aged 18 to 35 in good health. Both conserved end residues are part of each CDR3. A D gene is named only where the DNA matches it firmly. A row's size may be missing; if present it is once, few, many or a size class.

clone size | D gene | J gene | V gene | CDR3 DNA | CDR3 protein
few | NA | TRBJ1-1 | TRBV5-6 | TGTGCCAGCAGCTCGGTCAGGGAGAACACTGAAGCTTTCTTT | CASSSVRENTEAFF
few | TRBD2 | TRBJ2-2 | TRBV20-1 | TGCAGTGCTCCAGCGGGAGGGCCGGCCGGGGAGCTGTTTTTT | CSAPAGGPAGELFF
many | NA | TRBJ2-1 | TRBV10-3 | TGTGCCATCGGACGGGTTAGCTCCTACAATGAGCAGTTCTTC | CAIGRVSSYNEQFF
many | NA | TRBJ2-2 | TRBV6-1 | TGTGCCAGCAGGCCTTTAGTTGCGGACACCGGGGAGCTGTTTTTT | CASRPLVADTGELFF
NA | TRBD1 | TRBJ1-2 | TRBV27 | TGTGCCAGCAGTTCCAACCCGGACAGGGGGCCCACCTTC | CASSSNPDRGPTF
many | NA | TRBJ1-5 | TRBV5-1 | TGCGCCAGCAGCTTGGAGGTCGATCAGCCCCAGCATTTT | CASSLEVDQPQHF
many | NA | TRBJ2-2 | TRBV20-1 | TGCAGTGCTCGAGAGGGCCGGGGCACCGGGGAGCTGTTTTTT | CSAREGRGTGELFF
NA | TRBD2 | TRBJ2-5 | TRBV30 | TGTGCCTGGAGTGTACTTACCGGGACTAGCCAAGAGACCCAGTACTTC | CAWSVLTGTSQETQYF
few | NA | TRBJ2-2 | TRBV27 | TGTGCCAGCAGTCCACGACTATCCCACGGGGAGCTGTTTTTT | CASSPRLSHGELFF
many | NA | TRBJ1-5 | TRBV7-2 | TGTGCCAGCAGTTGGGGCAGGGGCGCCGGGAGCAATCAGCCCCAGCATTTT | CASSWGRGAGSNQPQHF
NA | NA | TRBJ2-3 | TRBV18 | TGTGCCAGCTCAACGGAATTCGGAGGCAGGCCCACAGATACGCAGTATTTT | CASSTEFGGRPTDTQYF
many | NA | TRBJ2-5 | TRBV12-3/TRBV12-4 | TGTGCCAGCAGTTTAGACACTCAAGAGACCCAGTACTTC | CASSLDTQETQYF
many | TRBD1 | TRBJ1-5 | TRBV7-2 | TGTGCCAGCAGCTCCGACAGGGAGCAGCCCCAGCATTTT | CASSSDREQPQHF
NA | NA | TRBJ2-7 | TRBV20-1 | TGCAGTGCCAGCCCCACGGGGAGAACCTACGAGCAGTACTTC | CSASPTGRTYEQYF
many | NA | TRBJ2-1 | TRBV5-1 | TGCGCCAGCAGCTTGAGGGTGTCAGGCGGGGTTTTCGATGAGCAGTTCTTC | CASSLRVSGGVFDEQFF
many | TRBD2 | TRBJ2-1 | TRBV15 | TGTGCCACCAGCACGCCGGGACTAGCTATCGATGAGCAGTTCTTC | CATSTPGLAIDEQFF
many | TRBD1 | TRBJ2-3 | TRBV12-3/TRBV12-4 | TGTGCCAGCAGTCCCCTCCGCCACCGGGACAGGGGGCCGGCTACGCAGTATTTT | CASSPLRHRDRGPATQYF
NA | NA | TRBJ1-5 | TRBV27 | TGTGCCAGCAGTCGTCCCAATCAGCCCCAGCATTTT | CASSRPNQPQHF
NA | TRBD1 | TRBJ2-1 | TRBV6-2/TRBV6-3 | TGTGCCAGCCGATTGGGACAGGGCTACAATGAGCAGTTCTTC | CASRLGQGYNEQFF
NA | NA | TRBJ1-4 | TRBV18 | TGTGCCAGCTCCCCACTGGGTTTGGAAAAACTGTTTTTT | CASSPLGLEKLFF
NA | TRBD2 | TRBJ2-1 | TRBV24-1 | TGTGCCACCAGTGATTTCGGGACTAGAGTACTCTTC | CATSDFGTRVLF
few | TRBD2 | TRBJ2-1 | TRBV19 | TGTGCCAGTAGTATGATGGTAGCGGGAGTAGGCGAGCAGTTCTTC | CASSMMVAGVGEQFF
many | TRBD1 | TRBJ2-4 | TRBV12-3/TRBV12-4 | TGTGCCAGCAGTTTATCATTTGGGACAGGGGCCAAAAACATTCAGTACTTC | CASSLSFGTGAKNIQYF
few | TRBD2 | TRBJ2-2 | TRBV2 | TGTGCCAGCAGTGAAGTCGCGGGGGTGACCGGGGAGCTGTTTTTT | CASSEVAGVTGELFF
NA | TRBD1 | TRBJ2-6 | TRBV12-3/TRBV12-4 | TGTGCCAGCAGCCTGTTGACAGGGGGCTTCACTGGGGCCAACGTCCTGACTTTC | CASSLLTGGFTGANVLTF
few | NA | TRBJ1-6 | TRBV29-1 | TGCAGCGTTGAAGCCCTGTTTGATTCACCCCTCCACTTT | CSVEALFDSPLHF
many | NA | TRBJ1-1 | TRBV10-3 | TGTGCCATATTGACAGACGACACTGAAGCTTTCTTT | CAILTDDTEAFF
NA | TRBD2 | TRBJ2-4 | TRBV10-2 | TGCGCCAGCAGTGAGTCGACTAGCGGGAGTGGTAACATTCAGTACTTC | CASSESTSGSGNIQYF
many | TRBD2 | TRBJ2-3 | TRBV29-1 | TGCAGCGTTGAAGACCCCCGGACTAGCGGGGACACAGATACGCAGTATTTT | CSVEDPRTSGDTDTQYF
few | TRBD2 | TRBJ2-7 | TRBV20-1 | TGCAGTGCTCCGGTTACTAGCGGGATCTACGAGCAGTACTTC | CSAPVTSGIYEQYF
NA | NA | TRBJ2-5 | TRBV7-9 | TGTGCCAGCAGCTTAGCGGGAGACGGGACCCAGTACTTC | CASSLAGDGTQYF
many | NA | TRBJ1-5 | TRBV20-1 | TGCAGTGCTCCACGGGAGGGAGTGGGTAATCAGCCCCAGCATTTT | CSAPREGVGNQPQHF
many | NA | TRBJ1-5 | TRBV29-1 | TGCAGCGTTTGGGGGGGAAACATCAATCAGCCCCAGCATTTT | CSVWGGNINQPQHF
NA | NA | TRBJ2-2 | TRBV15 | TGTGCCACCAGCCCCGGAAGGGGTGGGGAGCTGTTTTTT | CATSPGRGGELFF
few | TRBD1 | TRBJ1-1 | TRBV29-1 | TGCAGTCACGGACAGGGGGACACTGAAGCTTTCTTT | CSHGQGDTEAFF
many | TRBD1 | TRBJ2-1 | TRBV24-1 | TGTGCCACCAGTGTTTGGGGACAGGGGAGCGATGAGCAGTTCTTC | CATSVWGQGSDEQFF
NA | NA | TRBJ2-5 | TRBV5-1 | TGCGCCAGCAGCCCGGGGACTTATGAAGAGACCCAGTACTTC | CASSPGTYEETQYF
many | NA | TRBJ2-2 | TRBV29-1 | TGCAGCGTTGAGGGACAGAACACCGGGGAGCTGTTTTTT | CSVEGQNTGELFF
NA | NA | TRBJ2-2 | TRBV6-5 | TGTGCCAGCAGTTACGTCAATTTGGGCGGGGAGCTGTTTTTT | CASSYVNLGGELFF
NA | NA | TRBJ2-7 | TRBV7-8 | TGTGCCAGCAGCTTAGCGTACGGGGCCTACGAGCAGTACTTC | CASSLAYGAYEQYF
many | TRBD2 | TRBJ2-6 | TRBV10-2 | TGCGCCAGCAGTGAGAGCGGGAAGTCTGGGGCCAACGTCCTGACTTTC | CASSESGKSGANVLTF
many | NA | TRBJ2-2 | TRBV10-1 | TGCGCCAGCAGCGATGCCTCGGGACCCCTCACCGGGGAGCTGTTTTTT | CASSDASGPLTGELFF
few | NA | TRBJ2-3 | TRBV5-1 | TGCGCCAGCAGCGCCGACGGACGCACAGATACGCAGTATTTT | CASSADGRTDTQYF
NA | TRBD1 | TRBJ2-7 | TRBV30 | TGTGCCTGGAGTCGGACAGGCCAGGCCTACGAGCAGTACTTC | CAWSRTGQAYEQYF
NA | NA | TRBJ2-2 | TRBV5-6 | TGTGCCAGCAGCGTGCGGACGGTGTGGTCCGGGGAGCTGTTTTTT | CASSVRTVWSGELFF
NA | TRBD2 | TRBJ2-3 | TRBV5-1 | TGCGCCAGCAGCTTGCTCACTAGCGGTGCAGATACGCAGTATTTT | CASSLLTSGADTQYF
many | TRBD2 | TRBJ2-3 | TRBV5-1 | TGCGCCAGTCGGTTACTAGCGGGAAGCACAGATACGCAGTATTTT | CASRLLAGSTDTQYF
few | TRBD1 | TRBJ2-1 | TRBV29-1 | TGCAGCGTTGGGACAGGGGTTGGCAATGAGCAGTTCTTC | CSVGTGVGNEQFF
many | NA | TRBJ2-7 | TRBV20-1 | TGCAGTGCTAGAGTAGCCGAGGTCCCCGAGCAGTACTTC | CSARVAEVPEQYF
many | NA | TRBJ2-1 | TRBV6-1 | TGTGCCAGCAGTGGGCCCCTCGGGCGGCCTGACAATGAGCAGTTCTTC | CASSGPLGRPDNEQFF
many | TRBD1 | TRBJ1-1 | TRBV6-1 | TGTGCCAGCAGTGACCAGGACAGGGCCAACACTGAAGCTTTCTTT | CASSDQDRANTEAFF
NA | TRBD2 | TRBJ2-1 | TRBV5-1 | TGCGCCAGCAGCCAAGGGACTAGCGGACCTGAGCAGTTCTTC | CASSQGTSGPEQFF
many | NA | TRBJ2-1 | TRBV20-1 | TGCAGTGCTAGGGTTGGTGGTACCGGTGAGCAGTTCTTC | CSARVGGTGEQFF
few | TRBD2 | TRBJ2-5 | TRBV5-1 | TGCGCCAGCAGCTACAGACCCGTAGCTAGCGGAGGGGAAGAGACCCAGTACTTC | CASSYRPVASGGEETQYF
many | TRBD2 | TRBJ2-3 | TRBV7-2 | TGTGCCAGCAGCTCCCACCCCAGTGCGGGAGAAAAGGATACGCAGTATTTT | CASSSHPSAGEKDTQYF
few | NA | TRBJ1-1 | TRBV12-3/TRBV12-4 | TGTGCCAGCAAGCCGGCGAACACTGAAGCTTTCTTT | CASKPANTEAFF
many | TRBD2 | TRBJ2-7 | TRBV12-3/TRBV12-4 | TGTGCCAGCAGATCGACTAGCGGGTACGAGCAGTACTTC | CASRSTSGYEQYF
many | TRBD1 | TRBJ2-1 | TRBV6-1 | TGTGCCAGCAGGGGTAAAGACAGGGCCTCCTACAATGAGCAGTTCTTC | CASRGKDRASYNEQFF
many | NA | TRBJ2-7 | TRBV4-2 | TGTGCCAGCAGCCAAGAGGGCGGGGCCCGGTTAGAGCAGTACTTC | CASSQEGGARLEQYF